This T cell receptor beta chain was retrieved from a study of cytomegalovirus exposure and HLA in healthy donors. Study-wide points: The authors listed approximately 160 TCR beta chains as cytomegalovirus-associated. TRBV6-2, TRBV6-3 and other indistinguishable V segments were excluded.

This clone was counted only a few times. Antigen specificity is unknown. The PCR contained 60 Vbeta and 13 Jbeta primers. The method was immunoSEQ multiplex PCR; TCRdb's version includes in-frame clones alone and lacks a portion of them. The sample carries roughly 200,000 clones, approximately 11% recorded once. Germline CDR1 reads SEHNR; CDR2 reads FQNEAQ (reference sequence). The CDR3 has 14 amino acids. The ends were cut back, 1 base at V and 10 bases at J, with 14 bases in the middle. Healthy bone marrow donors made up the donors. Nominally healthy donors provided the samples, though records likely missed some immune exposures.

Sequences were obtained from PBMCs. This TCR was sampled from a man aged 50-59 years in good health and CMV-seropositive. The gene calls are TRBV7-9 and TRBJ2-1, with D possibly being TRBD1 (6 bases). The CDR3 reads CASSLVRQDSEQFF. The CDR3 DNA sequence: TGTGCCAGCAGCTTAGTGCGACAGGATAGCGAGCAGTTCTTC.